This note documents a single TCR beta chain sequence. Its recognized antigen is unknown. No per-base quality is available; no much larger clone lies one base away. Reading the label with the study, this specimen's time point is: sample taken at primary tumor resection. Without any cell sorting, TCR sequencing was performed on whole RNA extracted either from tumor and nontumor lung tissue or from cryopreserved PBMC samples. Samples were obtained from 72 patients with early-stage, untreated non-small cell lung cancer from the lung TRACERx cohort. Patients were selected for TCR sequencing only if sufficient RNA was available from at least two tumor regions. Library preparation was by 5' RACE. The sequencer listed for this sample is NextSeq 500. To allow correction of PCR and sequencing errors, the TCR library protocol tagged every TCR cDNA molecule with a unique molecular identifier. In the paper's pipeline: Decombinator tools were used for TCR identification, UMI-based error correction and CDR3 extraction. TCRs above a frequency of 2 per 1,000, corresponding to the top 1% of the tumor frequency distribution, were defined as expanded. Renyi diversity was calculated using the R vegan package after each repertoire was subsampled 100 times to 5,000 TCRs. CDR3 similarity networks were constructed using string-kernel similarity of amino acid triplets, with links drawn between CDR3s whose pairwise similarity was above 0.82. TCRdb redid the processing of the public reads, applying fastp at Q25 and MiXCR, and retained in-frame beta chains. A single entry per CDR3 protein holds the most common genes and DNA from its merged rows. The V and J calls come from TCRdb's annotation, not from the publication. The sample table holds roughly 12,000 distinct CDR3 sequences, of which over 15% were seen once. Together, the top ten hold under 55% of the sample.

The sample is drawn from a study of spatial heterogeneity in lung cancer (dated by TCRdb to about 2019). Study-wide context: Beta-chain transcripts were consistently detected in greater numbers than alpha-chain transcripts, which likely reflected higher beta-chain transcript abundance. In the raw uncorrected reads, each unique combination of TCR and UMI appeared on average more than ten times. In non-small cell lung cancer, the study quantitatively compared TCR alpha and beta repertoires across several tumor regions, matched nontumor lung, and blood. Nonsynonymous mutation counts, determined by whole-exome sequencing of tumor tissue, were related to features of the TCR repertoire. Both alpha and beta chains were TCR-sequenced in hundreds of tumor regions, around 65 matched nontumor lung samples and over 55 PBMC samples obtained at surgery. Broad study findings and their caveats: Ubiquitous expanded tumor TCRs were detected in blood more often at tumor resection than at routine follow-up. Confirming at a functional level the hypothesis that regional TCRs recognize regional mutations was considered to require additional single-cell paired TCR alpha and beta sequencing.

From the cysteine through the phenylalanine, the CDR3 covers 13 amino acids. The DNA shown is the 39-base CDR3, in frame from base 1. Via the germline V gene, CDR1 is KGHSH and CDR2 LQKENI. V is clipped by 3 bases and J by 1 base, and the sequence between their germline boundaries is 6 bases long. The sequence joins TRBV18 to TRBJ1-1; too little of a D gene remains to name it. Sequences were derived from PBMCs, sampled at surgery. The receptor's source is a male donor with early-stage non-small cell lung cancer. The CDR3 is CASSPAANTEAFF. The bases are TGTGCCAGCTCACCCGCAGCGAACACTGAAGCTTTCTTT.